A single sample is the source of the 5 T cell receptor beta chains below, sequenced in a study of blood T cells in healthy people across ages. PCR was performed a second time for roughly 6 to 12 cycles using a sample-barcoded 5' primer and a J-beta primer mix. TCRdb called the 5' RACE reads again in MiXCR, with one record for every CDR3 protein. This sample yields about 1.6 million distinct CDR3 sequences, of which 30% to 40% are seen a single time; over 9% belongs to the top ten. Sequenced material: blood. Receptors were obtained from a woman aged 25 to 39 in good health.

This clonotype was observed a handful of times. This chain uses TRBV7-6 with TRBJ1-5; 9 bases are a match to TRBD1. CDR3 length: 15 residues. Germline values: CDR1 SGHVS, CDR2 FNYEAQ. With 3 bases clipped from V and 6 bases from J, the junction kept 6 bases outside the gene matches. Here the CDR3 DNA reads TGTGCCAGCAGCTTGGGACAGGGTTCGGCTCAGCCCCAGCATTTT. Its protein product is CASSLGQGSAQPQHF.

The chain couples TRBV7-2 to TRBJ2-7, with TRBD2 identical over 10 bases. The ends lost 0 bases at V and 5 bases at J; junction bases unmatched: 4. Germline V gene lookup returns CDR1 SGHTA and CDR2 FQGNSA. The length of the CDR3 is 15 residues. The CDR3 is CASSLASGRYNEQYF. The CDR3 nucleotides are TGTGCCAGCAGCTTAGCTAGCGGGAGGTATAACGAGCAGTACTTC.

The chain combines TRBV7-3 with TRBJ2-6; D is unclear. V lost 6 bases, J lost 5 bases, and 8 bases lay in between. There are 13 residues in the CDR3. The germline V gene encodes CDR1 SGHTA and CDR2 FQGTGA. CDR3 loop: CASRGTRANVLTF. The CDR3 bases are TGTGCCAGCAGGGGTACTAGGGCCAACGTCCTGACTTTC.

As DNA, the CDR3 is TGTGCCTGGGGGGGCCTGCTAGCGGGGAATGAGCAGTTCTTC. Its translation is CAWGGLLAGNEQFF. V is TRBV30 and J is TRBJ2-1; 9 bases line up with TRBD2. Per germline, CDR1 GTSNPN and CDR2 SVGIG (reference sequence). Trimming removed 5 bases from V and 7 bases from J; junction bases left unmatched: 9. The CDR3 sequence is 14 residues long. Using reference TRBV30 and TRBJ2-1 for the parts outside the CDR3, the full variable domain is SQTIHQWPATLVQPVGSPLSLECTVEGTSNPNLYWYRQAAGRGLQLLFYSVGIGQISSEVPQNLSASRPQDRQFILSSKKLLLSDSGFYLCAWGGLLAGNEQFFGPGTRLTVL.

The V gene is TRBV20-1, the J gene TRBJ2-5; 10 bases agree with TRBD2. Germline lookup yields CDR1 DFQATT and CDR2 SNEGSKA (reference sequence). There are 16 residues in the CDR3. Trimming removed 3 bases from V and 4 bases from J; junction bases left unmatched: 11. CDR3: CSARGGAGGPSETQYF. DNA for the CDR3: TGCAGTGCTAGGGGCGGAGCGGGAGGGCCGTCAGAGACCCAGTACTTC.